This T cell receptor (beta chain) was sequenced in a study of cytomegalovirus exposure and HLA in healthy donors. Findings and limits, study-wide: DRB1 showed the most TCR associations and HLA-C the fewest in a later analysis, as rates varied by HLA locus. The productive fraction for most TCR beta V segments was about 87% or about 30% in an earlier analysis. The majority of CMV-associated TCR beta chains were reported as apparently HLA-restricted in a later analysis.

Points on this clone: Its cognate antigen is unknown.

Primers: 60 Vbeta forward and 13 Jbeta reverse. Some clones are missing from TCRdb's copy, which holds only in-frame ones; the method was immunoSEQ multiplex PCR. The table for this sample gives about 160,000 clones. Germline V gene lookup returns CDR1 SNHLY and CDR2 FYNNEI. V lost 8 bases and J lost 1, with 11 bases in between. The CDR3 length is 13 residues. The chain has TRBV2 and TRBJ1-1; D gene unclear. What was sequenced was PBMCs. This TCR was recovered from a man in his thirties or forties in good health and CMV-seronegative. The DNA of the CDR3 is TGTGCCAGCGCGGGTTTCGAGAACACTGAAGCTTTCTTT. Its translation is CASAGFENTEAFF. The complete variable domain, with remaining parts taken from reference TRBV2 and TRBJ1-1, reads EPEVTQTPSHQVTQMGQEVILRCVPISNHLYFYWYRQILGQKVEFLVSFYNNEISEKSEIFDDQFSVERPDGSNFTLKIRSTKLEDSAMYFCASAGFENTEAFFGQGTRLTVV.